Listed here is a single TCR beta chain. Its target is not known. Data came from immunoSEQ multiplex PCR; TCRdb stores just in-frame clones and leaves some out. The sample contains roughly 600,000 clones, roughly 98% of which appear only once. The ends were cut back, 3 bases at V and 3 bases at J, with 12 bases in the middle. The CDR3 spans 14 residues. Germline loops: CDR1 ENHRY, CDR2 SYGVKD. Terminally differentiated effector memory CD45RA+ cells were left out of the naive CD8 fraction, which was CD45RO-negative and positively selected for CCR7. All donors were Caucasian adults living in Nashville, Tennessee. The data are from a study of shared clonotypes between healthy human individuals. Whole-study context: Donors, aged 18 to 49, were a couple of women and three men. Findings and caveats of the study: In contrast to clonotypes shared by all four donors, non-shared clonotypes had lower generation probabilities.

The chain couples TRBV10-3 to TRBJ2-7; D could derive from TRBD1 or TRBD2 (5 bases each). The origin of this receptor is a man younger than 40 in good health. Source material: naive CD8+ T cells sorted from blood. The CDR3 here is CAISDGTSGYEQYF. CDR3 nucleotides: TGTGCCATCAGTGATGGGACGAGCGGCTACGAGCAGTACTTC.